A selection of T cell receptor beta chains follows, all from one sample in a study of early T cells in non-severe SARS-CoV-2 infection. MiXCR, run by TCRdb on the 5' RACE reads, gives a single entry per CDR3 protein. The repertoire consists of tens of thousands of distinct CDR3 sequences, with roughly a fifth occurring once and the leading ten covering more than 15%. The sample in question was whole blood, obtained at baseline. These receptors all come from an adult who was a healthcare worker with PCR-confirmed SARS-CoV-2 infection or an uninfected control (not recorded which). The CDR3 runs from the conserved cysteine through the conserved F or W.

j_call,v_call,cdr3_aa
TRBJ2-1,TRBV7-3,CASSLRAQGGNEQFF
TRBJ2-1,TRBV12-3/TRBV12-4,CASSFGGGTYNEQFF
TRBJ2-2,TRBV3-1,CASSPVIENTGELFF
TRBJ1-2,TRBV7-9,CASSPLSGQAGDYGYTF
TRBJ2-2,TRBV4-2,CASSQDSLRTGELFF
TRBJ2-4,TRBV6-2/TRBV6-3,CASSSGGKSQYF
TRBJ2-5,TRBV20-1,CSARAPPPRSETQYF
TRBJ1-6,TRBV12-3/TRBV12-4,CASSFPGRDSPLHF
TRBJ1-1,TRBV10-1,CASSQTRGEAFF
TRBJ2-5,TRBV6-1,CASMTLLAAGTQYF
TRBJ2-5,TRBV7-9,CASSPQSFETQYF
TRBJ2-4,TRBV30,CAWSVGRMNIQYF
TRBJ1-2,TRBV30,CAWSRGANYGYTF
TRBJ1-1,TRBV7-3,CASSSEQGRAEAFF
TRBJ2-7,TRBV4-1,CASSQVGASSYEQYF
TRBJ2-1,TRBV5-1,CASSFSASSYNEQFF
TRBJ1-5,TRBV3-1,CASSQAGAQGPQHF
TRBJ2-7,TRBV4-1,CASSQDLATGWNEQYF
TRBJ2-3,TRBV10-3,CASQREDTQYF
TRBJ1-1,TRBV7-8,CASSFFLGGGDTEAFF
TRBJ2-7,TRBV20-1,CSAPGVSSYEQYF
TRBJ2-2,TRBV5-1,CASSPYRASTGELFF
TRBJ1-1,TRBV30,CAWAHKGGWSQLLAFF
TRBJ2-2,TRBV7-2,CASSASGRNTGELFF
TRBJ2-5,TRBV9,CASSVERDSQETQYF
TRBJ1-1,TRBV3-1,CASNSRVAHTEAFF
TRBJ1-4,TRBV30,CAWSADGTNEKLFF
TRBJ2-1,TRBV7-9,CASYGQGDYNEQFF
TRBJ1-1,TRBV19,CASTGGQGTAFF
TRBJ1-6,TRBV12-5,CASALGQNNSPLHF
TRBJ1-2,TRBV5-6,CASSLDPRGRDGYTF
TRBJ2-5,TRBV6-6,CASSYSSSPLGTQYF
TRBJ2-7,TRBV3-1,CASSQMEGGPNAEQYF
TRBJ2-1,TRBV12-3/TRBV12-4,CASSLGRGTYNEQFF
TRBJ2-2,TRBV10-3,CAISEPPGAGIGELFF
TRBJ2-5,TRBV20-1,CSARPYQETQYF
TRBJ2-3,TRBV30,CAWSVLFGRPQTNTQYF
TRBJ2-3,TRBV5-1,CASSLTSGGPNTQYF
TRBJ2-5,TRBV3-1,CASRDRGESQYF
TRBJ2-3,TRBV7-9,CASSFFGGNTDTQYF
TRBJ2-7,TRBV27,CASGRGTRGLYEQYF
TRBJ1-6,TRBV3-1,CASSDVSGPGAPLHF
TRBJ2-3,TRBV12-3/TRBV12-4,CASSLYGRPDTQYF
TRBJ1-1,TRBV12-3/TRBV12-4,CASSLGGGLGAFF
TRBJ2-2,TRBV30,CAWSPPRGALGGELFF
TRBJ2-1,TRBV10-3,CAISGGHEQFF
TRBJ2-1,TRBV7-8,CASSLNWAGVMNEQFF
TRBJ2-1,TRBV29-1,CSVPTQGMTHNEQFF
TRBJ1-1,TRBV4-1,CASSQWSVNEAFF
TRBJ1-2,TRBV14,CASSQGHAAYGYTF
TRBJ1-2,TRBV12-3/TRBV12-4,CASSGQNYGYTF